The T cell receptor (beta chain) under discussion was sequenced for a study of shared clonotypes between healthy human individuals. Study observations and caveats: Depth of sequencing was expected to influence donor clonotype sharing. Memory subsets had estimated richness that was generally smaller than that of naive subsets. Clonotype sharing across a few donors was observed for roughly 5% of naive CD4 clonotypes.

Generated by immunoSEQ multiplex PCR, the TCRdb table keeps only in-frame clones and is missing some. The table records 2 million to 2.5 million clones, 95% of them present only once. Turning to this clone: Its matching antigen is unknown.

The CDR3 loop spans 16 amino acids. The germline V gene encodes CDR1 LNHDA and CDR2 SQIVND (reference sequence). V lost 1 base, J lost 1 base, and 10 bases lay in between. This clonotype was sampled from a man aged 18-30 years in good health. The rearrangement links TRBV19 to TRBJ2-2; no firm D call. Sequenced input: naive CD4+ T cells sorted from blood. As to subset: CD45RA+ positively selected. The CDR3 loop reads CASSIGWAGNTGELFF. In nucleotides, the CDR3 is TGTGCCAGTAGTATAGGGTGGGCAGGGAACACCGGGGAGCTGTTTTTT.